The present T cell receptor (beta chain) was sequenced within a study of blood T cell repertoires in COVID-19. Across the whole study: Italy, Spain and the United States were the sources of the convalescent and acute COVID-19 samples.

Germline values: CDR1 SGHRS, CDR2 YFSETQ. Trimming removed 1 base from V and 3 bases from J; junction bases left unmatched: 8. CDR3 length equals 16 residues. Some clones are missing from TCRdb's copy, which holds only in-frame ones; the method was immunoSEQ multiplex PCR. The data show roughly 120,000 clones, more than 75% seen once. The TCR originated in a man between 60 and 75 years old with COVID-19, enrolled during active disease. The chain combines TRBV5-1 with TRBJ2-3; TRBD2 matches 7 bases. Sequenced input: peripheral blood. The CDR3 loop reads CASSLLREGPTDTQYF. For the CDR3, the DNA is TGCGCCAGCAGCTTGTTGAGGGAGGGCCCAACAGATACGCAGTATTTT.